This T cell receptor (beta chain) was sequenced in a study of cytomegalovirus exposure and HLA in healthy donors. Study-level background: The same platform used for the roughly 650 first-cohort repertoires was also used for the 120 or so validation repertoires, as a later analysis reported. Points from the study as a whole: TCR clusters originating in the first cohort tended to co-occur in the roughly 120 validation repertoires, according to a later analysis. Associated with cytomegalovirus, according to the listing, were about 160 TCR beta chains. For cytomegalovirus status, the classifier reportedly gave diagnoses with high specificity and sensitivity.

Notes on this clone: As yet, its antigen is unknown.

Sequencing was performed with immunoSEQ multiplex PCR; in TCRdb, only in-frame clones are kept and a portion is missing. The data show fewer than 200,000 clones, with less than 85% seen just once and more than 15% held by the top ten. Sequenced material: PBMCs. The receptor was isolated from a man between 18 and 35 years old in good health and CMV-seropositive.

Written as DNA, the CDR3 is TGTGCCAGCAGTGCGGTCAGGTCAAACACCGGGGAGCTGTTTTTT. Translation: CASSAVRSNTGELFF. The chain joins TRBV2 to TRBJ2-2; D not certain. This CDR3 spans 15 amino acids. V shed 4 bases and J shed 2 bases, with 11 bases lying between them. CDR1 and CDR2 (germline): SNHLY, FYNNEI.